One and the same sample provided the 15 T cell receptor beta chains below, sequenced in a study of blood T cell repertoires in COVID-19. Method: immunoSEQ multiplex PCR; TCRdb's copy keeps in-frame clones and lacks some. The top ten hold 5.5% to 8.5% of the sample, which has about 200,000 clones, 80% seen once. Input material: peripheral blood. The receptors stem from a woman between 65 and 79 years old with acute or convalescent COVID-19.

The chain is built from TRBV19 and TRBJ1-5, with TRBD1 as a possible D gene (5 bases). Trimming shortened V by 0 bases and J by 14 bases, and 17 bases separated the two germline ends. Germline CDR1 is LNHDA and CDR2 is SQIVND (reference sequence). CDR3 length equals 14 residues. The CDR3 sequence is CASSIEGIAGGKHF. The CDR3 DNA reads TGTGCCAGTAGTATAGAAGGCATAGCCGGGGGTAAGCATTTT. Full variable domain (rest looked up from reference TRBV19 and TRBJ1-5): DGGITQSPKYLFRKEGQNVTLSCEQNLNHDAMYWYRQDPGQGLRLIYYSQIVNDFQKGDIAEGYSVSREKKESFPLTVTSAQKNPTAFYLCASSIEGIAGGKHFGDGTRLSIL.

The CDR3 loop reads CAISESSLRPGGYTF. CDR3 sequence (DNA): TGTGCCATCAGTGAGTCGAGTCTGCGGCCGGGTGGCTACACCTTC. The chain recombines TRBV10-3 with TRBJ1-2; no reliable D call. V gave up 0 bases and J gave up 7 bases, with 15 bases separating them. The CDR3 sequence is 15 residues long. Germline V gives CDR1 ENHRY, CDR2 SYGVKD.

The V and J genes are TRBV4-3 and TRBJ2-5, with TRBD2 matching 10 bases. Trimming removed 3 bases from V and 5 bases from J; junction bases left unmatched: 9. Germline V gene data show CDR1 as LGHNA and CDR2 as YSLEER. The CDR3 is 16 residues long. The CDR3 is CASSQQAGGPRETQYF. CDR3 DNA sequence: TGCGCCAGCAGCCAGCAAGCGGGGGGGCCGCGGGAGACCCAGTACTTC.

The chain employs TRBV7-2 and TRBJ2-5, with TRBD2 matching over 7 bases. The CDR3 extends over 14 amino acids. V lost 7 bases to trimming and J lost 2 bases; unmatched junction nucleotides: 7. The germline V gene has CDR1 SGHTA and CDR2 FQGNSA. The CDR3 sequence is CASMRGGFQETQYF. CDR3 bases: TGTGCCAGCATGCGCGGGGGTTTTCAAGAGACCCAGTACTTC.

The chain carries TRBV5-1 and TRBJ2-5; 10 bases agree with TRBD2. V lost 5 bases and J lost 4; bases outside the gene matches: 14. Germline-derived CDR1 and CDR2 are SGHRS and YFSETQ. CDR3 size: 17 residues. CDR3 DNA sequence: TGCGCCAGCAGGCGCGCTGGCACTAGCGGGGCCATAGAGACCCAGTACTTC. It specifies CASRRAGTSGAIETQYF.

The gene calls are TRBV5-1 and TRBJ2-5; TRBD2 agrees at 7 bases. This CDR3 is built from 18 residues. V lost 4 bases to trimming and J lost 4 bases; unmatched junction nucleotides: 19. Germline assignment: CDR1 SGHRS and CDR2 YFSETQ. CDR3 loop: CASSPIGRGSAVGETQYF. CDR3 DNA: TGCGCCAGCAGCCCTATCGGGCGGGGGAGCGCGGTCGGAGAGACCCAGTACTTC.

This clone has a handful of counts. CDR3 protein: CASSGGTASGNTIYF. The CDR3 coding sequence is TGTGCCAGCAGCGGAGGGACAGCCTCTGGAAACACCATATATTTT. J is TRBJ1-3 and V is TRBV9, with TRBD1 identical over 7 bases. The CDR3 is 15 amino acids. The germline V gene encodes CDR1 SGDLS and CDR2 YYNGEE. V shed 3 bases and J 0 bases; nucleotides not matched to a gene: 3.

This clone was detected only a few times. CDR3 sequence reads: CAWRQVEAFF. The CDR3 DNA follows: TGTGCCTGGAGACAGGTTGAAGCTTTCTTT. The chain has TRBV30 and TRBJ1-1, with a weak D call TRBD1 (5 bases). The CDR3 runs to 10 residues. CDR1 is GTSNPN and CDR2 is SVGIG in the germline V gene (reference sequence). Between the trimmed V and J ends, which lost 3 bases and 7 bases, there was a span of 6 bases.

J is TRBJ2-7 and V is TRBV6-5; TRBD1 aligns across 9 bases. The junction had 8 bases not matched to a gene; V was cut back by 4 bases and J by 7 bases. Germline lookup yields CDR1 MNHEY and CDR2 SVGAGI. This CDR3 has 14 residues. The CDR3, as DNA: TGTGCCAGCAGTTTCGGACAGGGGCCTAGAGAGCAGTACTTC. It codes for CASSFGQGPREQYF.

The chain couples TRBV2 to TRBJ2-2; tentatively, D is TRBD2 (5 bases). The CDR3 covers 14 residues. V lost 7 bases to trimming and J lost 4 bases, with 13 bases between them. Germline V lookup: CDR1 SNHLY, CDR2 FYNNEI. The CDR3 reads CASTGGLGTGELFF. The CDR3 nucleotides read TGTGCCAGCACGGGCGGGCTCGGCACCGGGGAGCTGTTTTTT.

This clone has ten or more counts. The chain recombines TRBV5-1 with TRBJ1-2, with 7 nucleotides matching TRBD1. Germline V gene sequence: CDR1 SGHRS, CDR2 YFSETQ. The CDR3 has 13 amino acids. Trimming cost V 4 bases and J 4 bases; bases outside gene matches: 4. The CDR3 spells CASSPQGLYGYTF. In DNA form, the CDR3 reads TGCGCCAGCAGCCCACAGGGGCTCTATGGCTACACCTTC.

V usage is TRBV6-2 or TRBV6-3 and J usage is TRBJ2-3, with 8 bases fitting TRBD2. V dropped 5 bases and J dropped 2; count of bases not matched to a gene: 9. Germline CDR1 is MNHEY and CDR2 is SVGEGT. The CDR3 runs to 16 residues. The CDR3 reads CASSQTGTSNTDTQYF. For the CDR3, the DNA is TGTGCCAGCAGTCAGACCGGGACTAGTAACACAGATACGCAGTATTTT.

J is TRBJ2-3 and V is TRBV7-2, with 9 bases lining up with TRBD1. V lost 5 bases and J lost 10; bases outside the gene matches: 7. Germline CDR1 reads SGHTA; CDR2 reads FQGNSA. The CDR3 contains 13 residues. The CDR3 nucleotides read TGTGCCAGCAGCCTCAATACAGGGGGCGCGCAGTATTTT. The encoded protein is CASSLNTGGAQYF.

In its sample, this clone was seen many times. The J gene is TRBJ1-5, the V gene TRBV5-8; a possible D gene is TRBD1 (5 bases). The CDR3 totals 17 residues. Trimming removed 6 bases at V and 1 base at J, with 20 bases between. CDR1 and CDR2 (germline): SGHTS, YDEGEE. For the CDR3, the DNA is TGTGCCAGCACCCCGAGGGGAGGAGGGTCGAGCAATCAGCCCCAGCATTTT. This gives the protein CASTPRGGGSSNQPQHF.

The V call is TRBV7-3, the J call TRBJ2-4; 12 positions match TRBD2. Looked up from germline, CDR1 is SGHTA and CDR2 is FQGTGA. V was clipped by 0 bases and J by 0 bases; unmatched bases: 9. The CDR3 covers 20 residues. CDR3 sequence (DNA): TGTGCCAGCAGCTTAACTCCTAGCGGGGGGGCCAAGTCAGCCAAAAACATTCAGTACTTC. It specifies CASSLTPSGGAKSAKNIQYF.